This T cell receptor beta chain originates from a study of CD8 T cells in ankylosing spondylitis. Overall study results and limits: Characteristic, it appeared, of ankylosing spondylitis blood was a TCR beta motif of eight highly homologous variants. Prior work had noted some motif variants in reactive arthritis blood and synovial fluid. Reported data indicate significant enrichment of disease-linked clones within matched ankylosing spondylitis synovial fluid.

Each TCR beta library was made by quantitative 5'-RACE that incorporated molecular barcodes. TCRdb independently ran MiXCR on the 5' RACE reads; one entry per CDR3 protein. The sample contains around 150,000 distinct CDR3 sequences, 7.3% of which appear only once. Germline CDR1 is DFQATT and CDR2 is SNEGSKA (reference sequence). CDR3 size: 14 residues. Trimming stripped 0 bases from V and 4 bases from J, with 13 bases between. There are many counts of this clonotype. What it binds is not known. Sequencing was done on a sample of blood, either unsorted or a sorted T cell fraction (not recorded which). The receptor was derived from a female donor with ankylosing spondylitis or in good health (not recorded which). The chain couples TRBV20-1 to TRBJ2-7, with a tentative D call TRBD2 (6 bases). The CDR3: CSARDLGLTYEQYF. The CDR3 DNA sequence: TGCAGTGCTAGAGATCTCGGACTAACTTACGAGCAGTACTTC.